The entry that follows covers one T cell receptor beta chain sequence. Its antigen is currently unknown. The identical CDR3 is also encoded by other nucleotide sequences in the sample. The CDR3 has 12 residues. Germline lookup yields CDR1 MDHEN and CDR2 SYDVKM. The ends were cut back, 3 bases at V and 8 bases at J, with 10 bases in the middle. This record belongs to a study of shared clonotypes between healthy human individuals. Regarding the study as a whole: With few donors, the genetic and exposure-history diversity represented was limited. Generation probabilities were higher for clonotypes shared across all four sorted-subset donors than for unshared ones.

Clones were sequenced by immunoSEQ multiplex PCR, and TCRdb holds only the in-frame ones, with some missing. The sample carries about 990,000 clones, approximately 78% recorded once. A split of CD4+ cells into CD45RA+ naive and CD45RA-negative memory subsets was performed. The chain is built from TRBV28 and TRBJ1-2, with a weak D call TRBD1 (5 bases). Input material: memory CD4+ T cells from PBMCs. Subset noted: CD45RA-negative fraction. This clonotype was obtained from a man between 18 and 29 years old in good health. Some clones in this sample may be carry-over from other donors' samples. CDR3 coding DNA: TGTGCCAGCAGTTTGGCAGGGAGAGGCTACACCTTC. Translation gives CASSLAGRGYTF.